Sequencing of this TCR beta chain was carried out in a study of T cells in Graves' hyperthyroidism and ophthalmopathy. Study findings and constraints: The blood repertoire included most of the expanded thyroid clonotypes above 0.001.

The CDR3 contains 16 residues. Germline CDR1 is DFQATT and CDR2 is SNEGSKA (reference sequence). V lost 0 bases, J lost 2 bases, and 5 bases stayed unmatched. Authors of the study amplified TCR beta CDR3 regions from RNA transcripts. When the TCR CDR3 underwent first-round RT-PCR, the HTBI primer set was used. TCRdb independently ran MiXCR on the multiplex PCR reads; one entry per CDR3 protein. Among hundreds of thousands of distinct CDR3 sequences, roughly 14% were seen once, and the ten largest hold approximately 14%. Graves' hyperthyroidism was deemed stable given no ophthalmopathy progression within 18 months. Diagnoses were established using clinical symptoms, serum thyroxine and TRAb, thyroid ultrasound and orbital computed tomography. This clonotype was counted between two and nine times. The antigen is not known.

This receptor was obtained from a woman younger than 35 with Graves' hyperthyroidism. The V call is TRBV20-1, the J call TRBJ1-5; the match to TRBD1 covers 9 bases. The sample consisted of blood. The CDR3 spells CSARDPGQGGNQPQHF. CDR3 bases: TGCAGTGCTAGAGATCCGGGACAGGGTGGCAATCAGCCCCAGCATTTT.